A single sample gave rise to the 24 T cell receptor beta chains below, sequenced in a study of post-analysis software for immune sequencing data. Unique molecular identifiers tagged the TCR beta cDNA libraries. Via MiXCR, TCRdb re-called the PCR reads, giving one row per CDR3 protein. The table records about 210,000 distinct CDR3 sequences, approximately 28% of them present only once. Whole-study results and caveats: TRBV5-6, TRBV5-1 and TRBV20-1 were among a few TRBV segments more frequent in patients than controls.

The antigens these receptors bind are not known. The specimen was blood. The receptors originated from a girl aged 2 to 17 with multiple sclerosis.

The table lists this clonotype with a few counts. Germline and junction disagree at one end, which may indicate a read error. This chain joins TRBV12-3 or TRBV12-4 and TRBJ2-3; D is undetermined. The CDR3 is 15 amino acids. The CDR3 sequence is CASSLSGYIADAQYF. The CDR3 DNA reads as TGTGCCAGCAGTTTATCCGGCTACATCGCAGATGCGCAGTATTTT.

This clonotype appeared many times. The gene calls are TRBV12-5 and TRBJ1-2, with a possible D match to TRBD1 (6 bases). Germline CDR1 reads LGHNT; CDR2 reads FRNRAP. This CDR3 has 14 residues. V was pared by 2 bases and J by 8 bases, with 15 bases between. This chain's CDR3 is CASGLSGAGDGYTF. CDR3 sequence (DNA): TGTGCTAGTGGTTTGTCGGGAGCAGGGGACGGCTACACCTTC.

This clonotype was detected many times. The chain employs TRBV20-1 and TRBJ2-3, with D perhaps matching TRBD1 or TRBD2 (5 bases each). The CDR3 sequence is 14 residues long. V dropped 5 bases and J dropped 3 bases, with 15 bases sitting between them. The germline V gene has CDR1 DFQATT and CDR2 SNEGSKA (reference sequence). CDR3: CSALFGAWTDTQYF. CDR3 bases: TGCAGTGCTCTCTTCGGGGCGTGGACAGATACGCAGTATTTT.

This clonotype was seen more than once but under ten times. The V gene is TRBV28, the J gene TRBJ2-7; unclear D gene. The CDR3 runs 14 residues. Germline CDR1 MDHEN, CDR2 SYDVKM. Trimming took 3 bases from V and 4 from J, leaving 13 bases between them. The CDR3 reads CASSLPTVGYEQYF. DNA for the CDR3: TGTGCCAGCAGTTTGCCCACGGTCGGGTACGAGCAGTACTTC.

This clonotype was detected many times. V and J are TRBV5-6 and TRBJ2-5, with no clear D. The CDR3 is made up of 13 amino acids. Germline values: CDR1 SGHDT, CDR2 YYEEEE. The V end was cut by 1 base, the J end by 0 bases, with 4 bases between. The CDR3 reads CASSLTYQETQYF. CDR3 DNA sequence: TGTGCCAGCAGCTTGACGTACCAAGAGACCCAGTACTTC.

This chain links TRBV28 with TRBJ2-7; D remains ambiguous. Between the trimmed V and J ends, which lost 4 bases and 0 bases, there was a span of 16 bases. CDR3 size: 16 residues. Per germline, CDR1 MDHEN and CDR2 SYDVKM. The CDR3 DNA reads TGTGCCAGCAGTTCTTTCGACGGTTCCCCCTCCTACGAGCAGTACTTC. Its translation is CASSSFDGSPSYEQYF. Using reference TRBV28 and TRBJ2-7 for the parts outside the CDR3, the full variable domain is DVKVTQSSRYLVKRTGEKVFLECVQDMDHENMFWYRQDPGLGLRLIYFSYDVKMKEKGDIPEGYSVSREKKERFSLILESASTNQTSMYLCASSSFDGSPSYEQYFGPGTRLTVT.

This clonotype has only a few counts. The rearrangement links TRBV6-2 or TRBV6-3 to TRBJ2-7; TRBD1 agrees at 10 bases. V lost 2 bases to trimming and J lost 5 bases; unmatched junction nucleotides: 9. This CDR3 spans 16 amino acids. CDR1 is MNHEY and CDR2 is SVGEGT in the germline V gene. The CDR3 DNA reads TGTGCCAGCAGTTACCCACGAAGGACAGGGGGGAACGAGCAGTACTTC. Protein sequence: CASSYPRRTGGNEQYF.

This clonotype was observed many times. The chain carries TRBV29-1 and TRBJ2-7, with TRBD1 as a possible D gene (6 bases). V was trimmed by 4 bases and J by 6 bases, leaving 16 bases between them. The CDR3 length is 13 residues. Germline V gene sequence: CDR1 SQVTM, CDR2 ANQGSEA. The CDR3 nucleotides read TGCAGCGTTGCAACAGGGATTAATTCCGAGCAGTACTTC. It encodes CSVATGINSEQYF.

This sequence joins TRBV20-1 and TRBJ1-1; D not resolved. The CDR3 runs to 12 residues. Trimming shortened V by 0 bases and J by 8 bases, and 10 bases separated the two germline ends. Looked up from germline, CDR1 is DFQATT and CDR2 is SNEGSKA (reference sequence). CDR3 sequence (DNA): TGCAGTGCTAGAGATTCCGTCCCAGAAGCTTTCTTT. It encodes CSARDSVPEAFF.

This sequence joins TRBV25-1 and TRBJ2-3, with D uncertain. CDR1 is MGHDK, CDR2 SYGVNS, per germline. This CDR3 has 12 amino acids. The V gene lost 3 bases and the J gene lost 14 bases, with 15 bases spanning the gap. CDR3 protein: CASSDLLNARYF. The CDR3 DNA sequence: TGTGCCAGCAGTGACCTTCTTAACGCGCGGTATTTT.

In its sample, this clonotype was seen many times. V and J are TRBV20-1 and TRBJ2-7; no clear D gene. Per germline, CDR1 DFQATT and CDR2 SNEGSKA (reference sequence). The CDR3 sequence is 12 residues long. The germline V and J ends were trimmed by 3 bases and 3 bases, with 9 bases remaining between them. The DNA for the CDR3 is TGCAGTGCTAGTCGTCAGTTCTACGAGCAGTACTTC. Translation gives CSASRQFYEQYF.

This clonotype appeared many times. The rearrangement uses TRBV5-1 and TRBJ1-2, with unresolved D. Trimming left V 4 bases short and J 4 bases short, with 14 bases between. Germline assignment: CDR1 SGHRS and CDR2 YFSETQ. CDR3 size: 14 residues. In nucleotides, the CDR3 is TGCGCCAGCAGCCCCCGGGAGCAGTCCTATGGCTACACCTTC. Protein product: CASSPREQSYGYTF.

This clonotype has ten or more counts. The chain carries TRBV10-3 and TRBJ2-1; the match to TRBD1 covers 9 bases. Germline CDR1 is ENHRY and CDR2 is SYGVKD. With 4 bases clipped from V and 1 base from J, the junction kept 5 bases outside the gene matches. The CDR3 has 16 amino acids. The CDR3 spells CAISGSQGASYNEQFF. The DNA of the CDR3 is TGTGCCATCAGTGGGTCACAGGGGGCGTCCTACAATGAGCAGTTCTTC.

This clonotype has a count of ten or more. Written as DNA, the CDR3 is TGTGCCAGCAGTCAGGGTGACACTGAAGCTTTCTTT. This sequence encodes CASSQGDTEAFF. The rearrangement links TRBV28 to TRBJ1-1; possibly TRBD1 for D (5 bases). There are 12 residues in the CDR3. Deletions cut 5 bases from V and 3 bases from J, with 7 bases between. Germline CDR1 reads MDHEN; CDR2 reads SYDVKM.

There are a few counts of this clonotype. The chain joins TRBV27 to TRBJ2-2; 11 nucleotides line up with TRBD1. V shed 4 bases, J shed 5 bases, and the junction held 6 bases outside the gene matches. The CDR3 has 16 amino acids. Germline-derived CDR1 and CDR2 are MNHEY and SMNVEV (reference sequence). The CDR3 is CASSSLDRGRTGELFF. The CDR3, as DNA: TGTGCCAGCAGTTCCCTGGACAGGGGGCGGACCGGGGAGCTGTTTTTT.

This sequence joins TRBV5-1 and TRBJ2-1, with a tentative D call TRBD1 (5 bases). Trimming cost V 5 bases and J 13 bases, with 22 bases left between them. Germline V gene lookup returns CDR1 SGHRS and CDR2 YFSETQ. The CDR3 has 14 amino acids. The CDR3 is CASSQTGGQETQFF. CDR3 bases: TGCGCCAGCAGTCAGACGGGCGGACAAGAGACCCAGTTCTTC.

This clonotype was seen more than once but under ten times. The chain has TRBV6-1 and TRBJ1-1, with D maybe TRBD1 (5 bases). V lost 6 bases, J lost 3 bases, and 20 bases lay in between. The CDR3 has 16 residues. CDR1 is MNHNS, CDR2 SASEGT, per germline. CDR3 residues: CASRTSGGVRHTEAFF. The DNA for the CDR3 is TGTGCCAGCAGGACCTCGGGGGGGGTCAGGCACACTGAAGCTTTCTTT.

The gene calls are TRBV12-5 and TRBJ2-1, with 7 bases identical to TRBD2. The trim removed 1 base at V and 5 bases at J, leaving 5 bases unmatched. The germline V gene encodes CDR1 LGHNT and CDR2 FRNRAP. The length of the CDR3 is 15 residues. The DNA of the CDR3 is TGTGCTAGTGGTTTGGGGAGCGGGGTGAACAATGAGCAGTTCTTC. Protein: CASGLGSGVNNEQFF. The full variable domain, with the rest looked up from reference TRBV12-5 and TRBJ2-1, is DARVTQTPRHKVTEMGQEVTMRCQPILGHNTVFWYRQTMMQGLELLAYFRNRAPLDDSGMPKDRFSAEMPDATLATLKIQPSEPRDSAVYFCASGLGSGVNNEQFFGPGTRLTVL.

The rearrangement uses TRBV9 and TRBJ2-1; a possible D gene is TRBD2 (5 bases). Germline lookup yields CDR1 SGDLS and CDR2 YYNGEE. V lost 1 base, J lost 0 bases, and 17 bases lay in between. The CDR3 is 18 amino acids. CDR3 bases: TGTGCCAGCAGCGTATTCAGCGGATTAAGGAGCTCCTACAATGAGCAGTTCTTC. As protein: CASSVFSGLRSSYNEQFF.

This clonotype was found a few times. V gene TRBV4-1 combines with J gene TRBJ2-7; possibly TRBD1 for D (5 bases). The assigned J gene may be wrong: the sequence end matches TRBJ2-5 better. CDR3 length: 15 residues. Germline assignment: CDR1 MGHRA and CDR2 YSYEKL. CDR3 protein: CASSQECRDMETQYF. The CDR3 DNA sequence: TGCGCCAGCAGCCAAGAGTGCAGGGATATGGAGACCCAGTACTTC.

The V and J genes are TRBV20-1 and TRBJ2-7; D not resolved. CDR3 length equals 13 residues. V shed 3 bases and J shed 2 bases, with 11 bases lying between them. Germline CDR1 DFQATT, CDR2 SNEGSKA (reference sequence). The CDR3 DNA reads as TGCAGTGCTAGCTCAGTGAAAGCCTACGAGCAGTACTTC. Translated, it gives CSASSVKAYEQYF.

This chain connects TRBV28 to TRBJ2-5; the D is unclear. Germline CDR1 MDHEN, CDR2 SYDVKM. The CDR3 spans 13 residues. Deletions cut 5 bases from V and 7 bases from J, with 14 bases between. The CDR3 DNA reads TGTGCCAGCAGTAGGGTGGCCCGTACGACCCAGTACTTC. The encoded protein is CASSRVARTTQYF.

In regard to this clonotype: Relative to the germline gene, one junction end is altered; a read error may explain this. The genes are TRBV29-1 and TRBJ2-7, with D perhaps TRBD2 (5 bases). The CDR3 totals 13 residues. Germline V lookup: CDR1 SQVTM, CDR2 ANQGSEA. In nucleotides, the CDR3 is TGCAGCGTTGCCGGCCAGCGCGACTACGAACAGTACTTC. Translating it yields CSVAGQRDYEQYF.

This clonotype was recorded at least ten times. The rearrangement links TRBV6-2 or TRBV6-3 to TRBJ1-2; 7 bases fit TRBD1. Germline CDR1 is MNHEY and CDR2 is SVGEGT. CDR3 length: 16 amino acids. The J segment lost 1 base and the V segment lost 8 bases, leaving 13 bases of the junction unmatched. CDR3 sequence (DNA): TGTGCCAGCGCGACTCGCCTGGGACAGAATAACTATGGCTACACCTTC. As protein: CASATRLGQNNYGYTF.